This T cell receptor beta chain came from a study of vaccination and CD4 T cells after COVID-19. Study-wide background: Convalescent participants consisted of six males and four females, two being Hispanic.

The germline CDR1 and CDR2 sequences are MNHNS and SASEGT. Germline trimming cut 8 bases from V and 4 bases from J; bases unmatched to any gene: 9. The CDR3 runs 15 residues. As to this clonotype: Antigen unknown.

Sequenced with the Oncomine TCR Beta short-read assay was DNA taken from cultured CD4+ T cells. Via MiXCR, TCRdb re-called the PCR reads, giving one row per CDR3 protein. Found here are more than 15,000 distinct CDR3 sequences, about 72% of them singletons; the top ten hold about 15%. Treatment of the sample: 10-day PBMC culture with coronavirus spike peptide pools or control peptides (ViraFEST assay). Cell culture was performed with more than 1.5 million PBMCs per well in the presence of about 10 IU/ml IL-2 and roughly 10 ug/ml peptide pools. This sequence was found in a human donor who had recovered from COVID-19. The rearrangement links TRBV6-1 to TRBJ2-2, with 8 bases that match TRBD1. Sequenced sample: CD4+ T cells from blood, cultured in vitro. The CDR3 DNA reads as TGTGCCAGCCGTACAGGGGGACTTGGCACCGGGGAGCTGTTTTTT. This encodes CASRTGGLGTGELFF.